The 23 T cell receptor beta chains below all came from one sample that was sequenced in a study of blood T cell repertoires in COVID-19. Assay: immunoSEQ multiplex PCR; the TCRdb copy retains only in-frame clones and omits some. The sample comprises about 130,000 clones, around 89% of which are singletons, and 2.5% to 3% rests with the top ten. The sequenced material came from peripheral blood. These receptors were taken from a man in his 60s with active or convalescent COVID-19.

The chain has TRBV3-1 (or the pseudogene TRBV3-2) and TRBJ2-1; D possibly corresponds to TRBD2 (5 bases). This CDR3 comprises 18 residues. From germline, CDR1 is LGHDT and CDR2 YNNKEL (reference sequence). V was trimmed by 4 bases and J by 5 bases, leaving 24 bases between them. Written as DNA, the CDR3 is TGTGCCAGCAGCCGGCCTTCCCCTGGGAGTACCGGGAACAATGAGCAGTTCTTC. Encoded protein: CASSRPSPGSTGNNEQFF.

V gene TRBV7-9 combines with J gene TRBJ2-2, with D unclear. This CDR3 is built from 13 residues. The V end was cut by 4 bases, the J end by 1 base, with 4 bases between. Germline values: CDR1 SEHNR, CDR2 FQNEAQ (reference sequence). The CDR3 coding sequence is TGTGCCAGCAGCTATCTGAACACCGGGGAGCTGTTTTTT. Its protein product is CASSYLNTGELFF. Variable domain in full (rest from reference TRBV7-9 and TRBJ2-2): DTGVSQNPRHKITKRGQNVTFRCDPISEHNRLYWYRQTLGQGPEFLTYFQNEAQLEKSRLLSDRFSAERPKGSFSTLEIQRTEQGDSAMYLCASSYLNTGELFFGEGSRLTVL.

V usage is TRBV15 and J usage is TRBJ1-1; D remains ambiguous. This CDR3 has 14 residues. Germline V gene lookup returns CDR1 LNHNV and CDR2 YYDKDF (reference sequence). V dropped 0 bases and J dropped 0 bases, with 5 bases sitting between them. The CDR3 region is CATSRDMLNTEAFF. The CDR3 DNA sequence: TGTGCCACCAGCAGAGATATGTTGAACACTGAAGCTTTCTTT.

The CDR3 DNA is TGTGCCAGCTCACAGACGGAGCACTATGGCTACACCTTC. It encodes CASSQTEHYGYTF. The chain joins TRBV18 to TRBJ1-2; the D is unclear. V gave up 4 bases and J gave up 3 bases, with 9 bases separating them. Germline CDR1 is KGHSH and CDR2 is LQKENI. This CDR3 spans 13 amino acids.

This rearrangement joins TRBV2 to TRBJ2-7, with D perhaps TRBD1 (6 bases). Germline V CDR1 and CDR2: SNHLY, FYNNEI. CDR3 length equals 14 residues. Trimming removed 6 bases at V and 3 bases at J, with 15 bases between. The CDR3 DNA is TGTGCCAGCAGACCGACAGGTCGCAACTACGAGCAGTACTTC. Its protein product is CASRPTGRNYEQYF.

This clone showed up just once. V gene TRBV2 combines with J gene TRBJ2-3, with TRBD1 matching 9 bases. Germline V gene lookup returns CDR1 SNHLY and CDR2 FYNNEI. With 5 bases clipped from V and 5 bases from J, the junction kept 8 bases outside the gene matches. The CDR3 sequence is 15 residues long. The DNA for the CDR3 is TGTGCCAGCAGTCCTTCGGGACAGGGCCGAGATACGCAGTATTTT. Amino acids: CASSPSGQGRDTQYF.

This rearrangement joins TRBV2 to TRBJ2-2; TRBD2 agrees at 7 bases. V lost 6 bases and J lost 4; bases outside the gene matches: 8. The CDR3 extends over 15 amino acids. Per germline, CDR1 SNHLY and CDR2 FYNNEI. In DNA form, the CDR3 reads TGTGCCAGCAGGATCAGGTGGGGGGGCACCGGGGAGCTGTTTTTT. Encoded protein: CASRIRWGGTGELFF. Supplemented by reference TRBV2 and TRBJ2-2, the full variable domain reads EPEVTQTPSHQVTQMGQEVILRCVPISNHLYFYWYRQILGQKVEFLVSFYNNEISEKSEIFDDQFSVERPDGSNFTLKIRSTKLEDSAMYFCASRIRWGGTGELFFGEGSRLTVL.

The CDR3 spells CASSSDRNTEAFF. For the CDR3, the DNA is TGTGCCAGCAGCTCGGACAGGAACACTGAAGCTTTCTTT. The rearrangement joins TRBV25-1 to TRBJ1-1; D may be TRBD1 (6 bases). The CDR3 covers 13 residues. V was cut by 6 bases and J by 1 base, with 9 bases left in between. Germline CDR1 reads MGHDK; CDR2 reads SYGVNS. Variable domain in full (rest from reference TRBV25-1 and TRBJ1-1): EADIYQTPRYLVIGTGKKITLECSQTMGHDKMYWYQQDPGMELHLIHYSYGVNSTEKGDLSSESTVSRIRTEHFPLTLESARPSHTSQYLCASSSDRNTEAFFGQGTRLTVV.

The rearrangement uses TRBV6-2 or TRBV6-3 and TRBJ2-7; 12 nucleotides line up with TRBD2. Germline V lookup: CDR1 MNHEY, CDR2 SVGEGT. The CDR3 totals 15 residues. V shed 7 bases and J 6 bases; nucleotides not matched to a gene: 10. The CDR3 spells CASTPGLAGKFEQYF. The CDR3 nucleotides read TGTGCCAGCACCCCAGGACTAGCGGGAAAATTCGAGCAGTACTTC.

The genes are TRBV5-1 and TRBJ2-7; 10 nucleotides agree with TRBD1. Trimming cost V 0 bases and J 4 bases; bases outside gene matches: 7. This CDR3 is built from 16 residues. Per germline, CDR1 SGHRS and CDR2 YFSETQ. CDR3 loop: CASSLAPGQGFYEQYF. The CDR3 coding sequence is TGCGCCAGCAGCTTGGCACCGGGACAGGGGTTTTACGAGCAGTACTTC.

CDR3 in DNA: TGTGCCACCAGTGACACCCCAACACTAGAAACGGTCAATGAGCAGTTCTTC. It encodes CATSDTPTLETVNEQFF. The chain joins TRBV24-1 to TRBJ2-1, with D perhaps matching TRBD2 (5 bases). The CDR3 has 17 residues. Germline values: CDR1 KGHDR, CDR2 SFDVKD. V lost 4 bases and J 6 bases, leaving 21 bases between the germline ends.

This clone has only one observation. The chain joins TRBV24-1 to TRBJ2-3, with a possible D match to TRBD2 (7 bases). The CDR3 is 17 residues long. Trimming took 5 bases from V and 5 from J, leaving 22 bases between them. The germline V gene encodes CDR1 KGHDR and CDR2 SFDVKD. The CDR3 here is CATSALRGGVGRDTQYF. The CDR3 bases are TGTGCCACCAGTGCCCTGCGAGGGGGGGTGGGGAGAGATACGCAGTATTTT.

The chain couples TRBV6-4 to TRBJ1-2, with D possibly matching TRBD1 (5 bases). Trimming left V 7 bases short and J 8 bases short, with 17 bases between. The V gene's germline CDR1 is MRHNA and CDR2 SNTAGT. CDR3 length: 13 residues. DNA for the CDR3: TGTGCCAGCAAACCCGGACATTTCGGCGGCTACACCTTC. Protein: CASKPGHFGGYTF.

The chain has TRBV7-2 and TRBJ2-2, with 11 nucleotides matching TRBD2. The germline V gene encodes CDR1 SGHTA and CDR2 FQGNSA. With 2 bases clipped from V and 6 bases from J, the junction kept 5 bases outside the gene matches. The length of the CDR3 is 16 residues. CDR3 sequence (DNA): TGTGCCAGCAGCTTATACGTAGCGGGAGGGCCCGGGGAGCTGTTTTTT. The encoded protein is CASSLYVAGGPGELFF.

The chain employs TRBV5-4 and TRBJ2-7, with 10 bases matching TRBD2. J was trimmed by 6 bases and V by 5 bases; bases with no gene match: 8. This CDR3 spans 14 amino acids. Germline V gives CDR1 SGHNT, CDR2 YYREEE (reference sequence). The CDR3 nucleotides are TGTGCCAGCAGTTCACGGACTAGCGGCGGCGAGCAGTACTTC. Translation gives CASSSRTSGGEQYF.

The chain has TRBV12-2 and TRBJ2-3; TRBD2, the D gene given by the table, was not confirmed from the DNA. TRBV12-2 is a documented pseudogene. This CDR3 has 18 residues. The CDR3 DNA follows: TGTGCAAGTCGCTTAGTTGGGGCTAGCGGGAGGGGCACAGATACGCAGTATTTT. It yields the protein CASRLVGASGRGTDTQYF.

J is TRBJ1-2 and V is TRBV4-1, with D unresolved. V was clipped by 0 bases and J by 3 bases, with 14 bases between them. The CDR3 length is 16 residues. Germline CDR1 MGHRA, CDR2 YSYEKL. CDR3 loop: CASSQDQAVLDYGYTF. CDR3 in DNA: TGCGCCAGCAGCCAAGATCAGGCAGTCTTAGACTATGGCTACACCTTC.

The chain employs TRBV28 and TRBJ1-1; D call uncertain. Germline assignment: CDR1 MDHEN and CDR2 SYDVKM. The CDR3 consists of 13 residues. Trimming cost V 3 bases and J 3 bases, with 8 bases left between them. Here the CDR3 DNA reads TGTGCCAGCAGTTTGGGGAGGGACACTGAAGCTTTCTTT. This translates into CASSLGRDTEAFF.

This clone was seen once. The V and J genes are TRBV6-6 and TRBJ1-5, with 7 positions matching TRBD1. V shed 6 bases, J shed 3 bases, and the junction held 5 bases outside the gene matches. This CDR3 contains 14 residues. Germline V gene sequence: CDR1 MNHNY, CDR2 SVGAGI (reference sequence). The CDR3 sequence: CASRGTVNNQPQHF. CDR3 sequence (DNA): TGTGCCAGCAGGGGGACAGTTAACAATCAGCCCCAGCATTTT.

The rearrangement links TRBV2 to TRBJ2-4, with TRBD2 as a possible D gene (6 bases). The CDR3 is 15 amino acids. CDR1 and CDR2 from the germline V gene are SNHLY and FYNNEI. Trimming stripped 3 bases from V and 2 bases from J, with 11 bases between. In nucleotides, the CDR3 is TGTGCCAGCAGTGATCTCGGGAGTACCAAAAACATTCAGTACTTC. It is translated as CASSDLGSTKNIQYF.

This rearrangement joins TRBV7-9 to TRBJ1-5, with 9 bases that match TRBD1. Germline assignment: CDR1 SEHNR and CDR2 FQNEAQ (reference sequence). The V gene end was trimmed by 2 bases and the J gene end by 0 bases; junction bases not matched to a gene: 11. The CDR3 is 19 residues long. The CDR3 loop reads CASSLISGQGFYSNQPQHF. CDR3 sequence (DNA): TGTGCCAGCAGCTTAATATCAGGACAGGGGTTCTATAGCAATCAGCCCCAGCATTTT.

Written as DNA, the CDR3 is TGTGCCAGCAGCTTGGTGGGGACAGATGAAGAGACCCAGTACTTC. Its protein is CASSLVGTDEETQYF. The chain recombines TRBV5-6 with TRBJ2-5; 7 bases map to TRBD1. Per germline, CDR1 SGHDT and CDR2 YYEEEE. The V gene end was trimmed by 0 bases and the J gene end by 3 bases; junction bases not matched to a gene: 5. This CDR3 is built from 15 residues.

This clone came up once. This sequence joins TRBV21-1 and TRBJ1-3; the table's D gene call, TRBD1, was not cross checked with the DNA. TRBV21-1 is noted as a pseudogene. The CDR3 is 14 residues long. The CDR3 bases are TGTGCCAGCAAAACCCACAGGCGTGGAAACACCATATATTTT. Translation gives CASKTHRRGNTIYF.